Listed below are T cell receptor beta chains from one sample, sequenced in a study of tumor-infiltrating lymphocytes in primary liver carcinoma. TCRdb analysed the multiplex PCR reads with MiXCR anew, one entry per CDR3 protein. The sample consists of approximately 210,000 distinct CDR3 sequences, 65% of them appearing once. Sequencing was carried out using peripheral blood. These TCRs come from a woman aged 55-70 years with primary liver carcinoma and hepatitis B virus infection. CDR3s include the opening cysteine and the closing phenylalanine or tryptophan.

v_call	cdr3_aa
TRBV11-3	CASSPRGDSGELFF
TRBV6-6	CASSYRDREQYF
TRBV28	CASSSAGLAGVNEQFF
TRBV6-1	CASSEAQGGTQYF
TRBV6-4	CASSLEQGGANYGYTF
TRBV14	CASSQEGQGTGYSEQFF
TRBV10-3	CATKRGNAGAGNNEQFF
TRBV29-1	CSVGGTSSDEQYF
TRBV11-2	CASSSGAGHRDTRYF
TRBV6-5	CASGKAGRTGELFF
TRBV28	CASSLSAAYQETQYF
TRBV5-4	CASSLRGQDDIQYF
TRBV6-6	CVSSYDSSDTQYF
TRBV11-2	CASSHLAYQETQYF
TRBV5-1	CASSWGEAQTNYGYTF
TRBV14	CASSQGIVKLFF
TRBV6-1	CASSEAHSGAQEAQYF
TRBV12-3/TRBV12-4	CASSPPTNNEQFF